Presented here are 20 T cell receptor beta chains from one specimen sequenced in a study of early T cells in non-severe SARS-CoV-2 infection. Using its own MiXCR run on the 5' RACE reads, TCRdb lists one record per CDR3 protein. The sample holds 30,000 to 45,000 distinct CDR3 sequences, roughly 5% seen once. The specimen sequenced was whole blood. The receptors originated from an adult who was a healthcare worker with PCR-confirmed SARS-CoV-2 infection or an uninfected control (not recorded which).

This clonotype was detected ten times or more. V gene TRBV28 combines with J gene TRBJ1-5; the D gene is possibly TRBD1 (5 bases). From germline, CDR1 is MDHEN and CDR2 SYDVKM. Trimming pared 6 bases from V and 3 bases from J, leaving 12 bases between. This CDR3 has 14 amino acids. DNA for the CDR3: TGTGCCAGCAGCCTGGGACGGGTCAATCAGCCCCAGCATTTT. This gives the protein CASSLGRVNQPQHF.

This clonotype was observed at least ten times. The chain links TRBV2 to TRBJ1-5; D might be TRBD1 (5 bases). CDR1 and CDR2 (germline): SNHLY, FYNNEI. V shed 4 bases and J shed 7 bases, with 8 bases lying between them. The CDR3 covers 12 residues. CDR3 sequence (DNA): TGTGCCAGCAGTGGTGGGGGGCAGCCCCAGCATTTT. This gives the protein CASSGGGQPQHF. The full variable domain, completed using reference TRBV2 and TRBJ1-5, is EPEVTQTPSHQVTQMGQEVILRCVPISNHLYFYWYRQILGQKVEFLVSFYNNEISEKSEIFDDQFSVERPDGSNFTLKIRSTKLEDSAMYFCASSGGGQPQHFGDGTRLSIL.

On this clonotype itself: This may arise from a read error, as a much more abundant clone is one base away. The V and J genes are TRBV20-1 and TRBJ2-2; 8 bases are shared with TRBD2. The CDR3 sequence is 15 residues long. Germline CDR1 DFQATT, CDR2 SNEGSKA (reference sequence). J was trimmed by 6 bases and V by 6 bases; bases with no gene match: 12. The CDR3 here is CSARTGLERSGELFF. For the CDR3, the DNA is TGCAGTGCGCGAACGGGACTAGAAAGATCCGGGGAGCTGTTTTTT.

This clonotype was picked up many times. The J gene is TRBJ1-4, the V gene TRBV5-4; D ambiguous. CDR3 length equals 13 residues. Germline assignment: CDR1 SGHNT and CDR2 YYREEE (reference sequence). Trimming removed 2 bases at V and 2 bases at J, with 4 bases between. The CDR3 reads CASSFGTNEKLFF. Here the CDR3 DNA reads TGTGCCAGCAGCTTTGGCACTAATGAAAAACTGTTTTTT.

Many counts were recorded for this clonotype. V is TRBV6-6 and J is TRBJ1-2; tentatively, D is TRBD1 (6 bases). CDR1 is MNHNY and CDR2 is SVGAGI in the germline V gene (reference sequence). CDR3 length: 14 residues. V was clipped by 8 bases and J by 2 bases, with 15 bases between them. The CDR3 protein is CASEGGMGNYGYTF. The CDR3 DNA reads TGTGCCAGCGAGGGGGGGATGGGGAACTATGGCTACACCTTC.

There are many counts of this clonotype. The V gene is TRBV11-3, the J gene TRBJ2-1, with D tentatively TRBD2 (7 bases). Trimming removed 5 bases at V and 8 bases at J, with 10 bases between. Germline CDR1 and CDR2: SGHNT and YENEEA. The length of the CDR3 is 12 residues. DNA for the CDR3: TGTGCCAGCAGCAAAGGGGGGGATGAGCAGTTCTTC. Translated, it gives CASSKGGDEQFF.

In this sample, this clonotype turned up many times. The chain employs TRBV6-2 or TRBV6-3 and TRBJ1-2; D gene ambiguous. The CDR3 loop spans 14 amino acids. V was trimmed by 2 bases and J by 8 bases, leaving 15 bases between them. CDR1 is MNHEY, CDR2 SVGEGT, per germline. The CDR3 protein is CASSYNPGGGGYTF. DNA for the CDR3: TGTGCCAGCAGTTACAATCCAGGAGGAGGGGGCTACACCTTC.

This clonotype occurred a few times. The V and J genes are TRBV19 and TRBJ2-4; no reliable D call. V was shortened by 4 bases and J by 0 bases, with 10 bases between the two germline ends. CDR1 LNHDA and CDR2 SQIVND come from the germline V gene (reference sequence). CDR3 length: 15 residues. The CDR3 here is CASSNAVLAKNIQYF. CDR3 coding DNA: TGTGCCAGTAGTAATGCGGTTCTAGCCAAAAACATTCAGTACTTC. Full variable domain (remainder filled in from reference TRBV19 and TRBJ2-4): DGGITQSPKYLFRKEGQNVTLSCEQNLNHDAMYWYRQDPGQGLRLIYYSQIVNDFQKGDIAEGYSVSREKKESFPLTVTSAQKNPTAFYLCASSNAVLAKNIQYFGAGTRLSVL.

This clonotype was found many times. The chain recombines TRBV6-1 with TRBJ2-5, with 8 bases fitting TRBD2. The CDR3 consists of 13 residues. V lost 11 bases, J lost 2 bases, and 7 bases stayed unmatched. Germline CDR1 and CDR2: MNHNS and SASEGT. In DNA, the CDR3 is TGTGCCTCCCAGCGGGAGAGACAAGAGACCCAGTACTTC. Translating it yields CASQRERQETQYF.

In its sample, this clonotype was seen a few times. The V call is TRBV19, the J call TRBJ1-4; no reliable D call. From germline, CDR1 is LNHDA and CDR2 SQIVND (reference sequence). This CDR3 contains 15 residues. V dropped 6 bases and J dropped 4 bases, with 15 bases sitting between them. The chain's CDR3 is CASSARGRLNEKLFF. Here the CDR3 DNA reads TGTGCCAGTAGCGCCCGAGGACGCCTTAATGAAAAACTGTTTTTT.

This clonotype was observed at least ten times. The chain uses TRBV28 and TRBJ2-1, with 7 positions matching TRBD1. In germline, CDR1 is MDHEN, CDR2 SYDVKM. Losses at the gene ends were 6 bases for V and 5 bases for J; bases not matched to a gene: 7. This CDR3 region has 14 residues. DNA of the CDR3: TGTGCCAGCAGCCCCACGGACAGGAACAATGAGCAGTTCTTC. Its protein product is CASSPTDRNNEQFF.

This clonotype has at least ten counts. V usage is TRBV29-1 and J usage is TRBJ2-7; 8 bases map to TRBD1. Losses at the gene ends were 8 bases for V and 0 bases for J; bases not matched to a gene: 6. This CDR3 has 13 residues. Germline CDR1 reads SQVTM; CDR2 reads ANQGSEA. The CDR3 sequence is CSIGTGPSYEQYF. As DNA, the CDR3 is TGCAGCATCGGGACAGGTCCCTCCTACGAGCAGTACTTC.

V and J are TRBV14 and TRBJ1-1; D is ambiguous. V gave up 4 bases and J gave up 5 bases, with 20 bases separating them. Germline V gene data show CDR1 as SGHDN and CDR2 as FVKESK. The CDR3 loop spans 16 amino acids. CDR3 sequence reads: CASSLGRRLPVTEAFF. The CDR3 bases are TGTGCCAGCAGCCTCGGCCGCAGGCTACCTGTGACTGAAGCTTTCTTT.

This clonotype was picked up many times. CDR3 sequence (DNA): TGTGCCAGCACCAGGGGTAGCAAGGGCGAGCAGTACTTC. Its protein is CASTRGSKGEQYF. This sequence joins TRBV5-6 and TRBJ2-7, with D possibly TRBD1 on 6 matching bases. This CDR3 has 13 amino acids. From germline, CDR1 is SGHDT and CDR2 YYEEEE. V was pared by 6 bases and J by 6 bases, with 16 bases between.

Ten or more counts support this clonotype. V gene TRBV7-2 combines with J gene TRBJ1-4; no clear D gene. This CDR3 spans 16 amino acids. V lost 1 base and J lost 0, with 9 bases in between. Germline V gene sequence: CDR1 SGHTA, CDR2 FQGNSA. The CDR3 DNA is TGTGCCAGCAGCTTAGGGTCGTCGGCAACTAATGAAAAACTGTTTTTT. Amino acid sequence: CASSLGSSATNEKLFF.

This clonotype has at least ten counts. The V gene is TRBV20-1, the J gene TRBJ2-1, with D perhaps matching TRBD2 (6 bases). The CDR3 contains 16 residues. Trimming took off 6 bases at V and 3 bases at J, with 21 bases between the two ends. CDR1 and CDR2 from the germline V gene are DFQATT and SNEGSKA (reference sequence). CDR3 nucleotide sequence: TGCAGTGCCGAAGGGGTGGGGACTGCACTCTACAATGAGCAGTTCTTC. Translated, it gives CSAEGVGTALYNEQFF.

This clonotype was detected ten times or more. The chain recombines TRBV7-2 with TRBJ1-2; tentatively, D is TRBD1 (6 bases). Per the germline V gene, CDR1 is SGHTA and CDR2 is FQGNSA. The V end lost 5 bases, the J end lost 6 bases, and 16 bases lay between the germline ends. This CDR3 contains 14 residues. The CDR3 spells CASSLTAGVHGYTF. In nucleotides, the CDR3 is TGTGCCAGCAGCCTAACCGCAGGGGTCCATGGCTACACCTTC. The whole variable domain, remainder taken from reference TRBV7-2 and TRBJ1-2, is GAGVSQSPSNKVTEKGKDVELRCDPISGHTALYWYRQSLGQGLEFLIYFQGNSAPDKSGLPSDRFSAERTGGSVSTLTIQRTQQEDSAVYLCASSLTAGVHGYTFGSGTRLTVV.

J is TRBJ1-2 and V is TRBV6-5, with unresolved D. The germline V gene encodes CDR1 MNHEY and CDR2 SVGAGI. V lost 0 bases and J lost 3, with 8 bases in between. The CDR3 sequence is 14 residues long. CDR3 sequence (DNA): TGTGCCAGCAGTTACTCCAGGAGGGACTATGGCTACACCTTC. Protein: CASSYSRRDYGYTF.

This clonotype was seen repeatedly, ten times or more. V gene TRBV11-2 combines with J gene TRBJ2-3, with 7 bases fitting TRBD1. Germline CDR1 SGHAT, CDR2 FQNNGV. The CDR3 extends over 15 amino acids. V lost 5 bases, J lost 0 bases, and 5 bases stayed unmatched. The CDR3: CASSPRTGSTDTQYF. The CDR3, as DNA: TGTGCCAGCAGCCCAAGGACAGGTAGCACAGATACGCAGTATTTT.

The V gene is TRBV29-1, the J gene TRBJ2-1; 10 nucleotides match TRBD2. J was trimmed by 0 bases and V by 6 bases; bases with no gene match: 11. Germline V gives CDR1 SQVTM, CDR2 ANQGSEA. The CDR3 covers 17 residues. The CDR3 coding sequence is TGCAGCGTGGAGGGACTAGCGATCTCGAGCTCCTACAATGAGCAGTTCTTC. Residues: CSVEGLAISSSYNEQFF.